The clone carrying this T cell receptor beta chain was seen a single time. Its specificity is not known. The data originate from a study of shared clonotypes between healthy human individuals. The CDR3 spans 17 residues. The V gene lost 4 bases and the J gene lost 4 bases, with 24 bases spanning the gap. In germline, CDR1 is SGDLS, CDR2 YYNGEE. TCRdb keeps only in-frame clones here, not all; method: immunoSEQ multiplex PCR. The sample carries 300,000 to 400,000 clones, around 67% recorded once. Study outcomes and limitations: For naive CD4 cells, 4% to 5% of clonotypes were shared across a handful of donors. Even with large depth, rarefaction showed that sorted-subset sequencing was incomplete.

Researchers partitioned CD4+ cells into CD45RA+ naive and CD45RA-negative memory subsets. This TCR was recovered from a man aged 30 to 39 in good health. The rearrangement uses TRBV9 and TRBJ2-7, with a tentative D call TRBD1 (6 bases). Source material: memory CD4+ T cells sorted from blood. The subset denotes: CD45RA-negative fraction. DNA for the CDR3: TGTGCCAGCAGCAGGAGGCTACATCACAGGGAGCAATACGAGCAGTACTTC. Protein sequence: CASSRRLHHREQYEQYF.